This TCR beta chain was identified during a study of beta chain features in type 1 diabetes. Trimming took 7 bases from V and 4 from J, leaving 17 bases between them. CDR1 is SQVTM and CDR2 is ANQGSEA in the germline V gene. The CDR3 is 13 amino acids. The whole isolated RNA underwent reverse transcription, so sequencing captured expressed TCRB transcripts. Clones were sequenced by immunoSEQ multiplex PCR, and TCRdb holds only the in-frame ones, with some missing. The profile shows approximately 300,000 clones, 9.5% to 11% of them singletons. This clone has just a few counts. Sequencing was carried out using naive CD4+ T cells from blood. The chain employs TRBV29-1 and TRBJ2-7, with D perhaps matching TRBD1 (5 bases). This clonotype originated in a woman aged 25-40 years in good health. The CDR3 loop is CSASPDTGYEQYF. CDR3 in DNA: TGCAGCGCCTCTCCCGATACAGGTTACGAGCAGTACTTC.